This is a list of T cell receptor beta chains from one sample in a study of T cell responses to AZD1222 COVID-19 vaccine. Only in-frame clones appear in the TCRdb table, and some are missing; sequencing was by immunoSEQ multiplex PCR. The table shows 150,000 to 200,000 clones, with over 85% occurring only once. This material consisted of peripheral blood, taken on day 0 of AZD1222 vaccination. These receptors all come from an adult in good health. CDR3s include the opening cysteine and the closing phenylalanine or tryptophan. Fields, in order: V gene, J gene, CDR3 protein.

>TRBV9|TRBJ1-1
CASSGRDRGRVTEAFF
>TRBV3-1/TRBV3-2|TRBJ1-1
CASSRAGGNTEAFF
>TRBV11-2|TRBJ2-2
CASSKGVGPTGELFF
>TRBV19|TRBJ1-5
CASSISSGDLRPQHF
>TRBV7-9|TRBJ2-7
CASSLATGFDEQYF
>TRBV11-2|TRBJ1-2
CASSFSGDSLYGYTF
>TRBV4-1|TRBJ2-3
CASSLSYTSGSTDTQYF
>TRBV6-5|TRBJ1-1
CAHRGPGTGGTEAFF
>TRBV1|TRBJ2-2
CTSSQEGTNTGELFF
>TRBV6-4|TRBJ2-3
CASSPELGTDTQYF
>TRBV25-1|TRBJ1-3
CASRTALSGNTIYF
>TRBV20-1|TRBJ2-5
CSASPRTQYF
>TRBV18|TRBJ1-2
CASSPPDRGHYGYTF
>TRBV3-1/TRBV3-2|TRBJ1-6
CASSQEPVSPLHF
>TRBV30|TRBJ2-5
CAWSVTSSETQYF